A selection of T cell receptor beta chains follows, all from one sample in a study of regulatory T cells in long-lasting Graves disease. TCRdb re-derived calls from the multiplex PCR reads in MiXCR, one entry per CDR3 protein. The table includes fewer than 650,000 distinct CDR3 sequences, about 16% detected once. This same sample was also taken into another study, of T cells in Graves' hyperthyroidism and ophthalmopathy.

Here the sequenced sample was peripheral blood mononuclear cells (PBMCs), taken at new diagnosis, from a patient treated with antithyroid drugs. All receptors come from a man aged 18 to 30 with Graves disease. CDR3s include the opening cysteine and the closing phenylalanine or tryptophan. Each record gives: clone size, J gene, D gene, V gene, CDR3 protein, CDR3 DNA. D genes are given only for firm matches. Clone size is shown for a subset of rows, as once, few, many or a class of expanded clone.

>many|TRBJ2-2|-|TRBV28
CASSPPTGGAGELFF
TGTGCCAGCAGCCCCCCAACAGGGGGGGCCGGGGAGCTGTTTTTT
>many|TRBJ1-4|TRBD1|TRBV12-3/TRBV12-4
CASTLGGAQGVFF
TGTGCCAGCACCCTGGGTGGGGCGCAGGGGGTGTTTTTT
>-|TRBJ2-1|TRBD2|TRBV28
CASSRVAGGSNEQFF
TGTGCCAGCAGCCGCGTAGCGGGAGGCTCCAATGAGCAGTTCTTC
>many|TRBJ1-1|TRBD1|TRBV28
CASSFPTGRPSIYTEAFF
TGTGCCAGCAGTTTTCCGACAGGGCGTCCGTCGATTTACACTGAAGCTTTCTTT
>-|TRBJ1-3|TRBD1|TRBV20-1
CSARDRRGNTIYF
TGCAGTGCCAGGGACAGGAGAGGAAACACCATATATTTT
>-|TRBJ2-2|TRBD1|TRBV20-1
CSAHSGQGATGELFF
TGCAGTGCTCACTCCGGACAGGGGGCGACCGGGGAGCTGTTTTTT
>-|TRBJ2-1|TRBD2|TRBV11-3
CASSPPGLAKTNEQFF
TGTGCCAGCAGCCCCCCGGGACTAGCGAAAACCAATGAGCAGTTCTTC
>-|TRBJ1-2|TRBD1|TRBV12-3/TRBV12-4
CASSRSGQPYGYTF
TGTGCCAGCAGTCGGTCGGGACAGCCCTATGGCTACACCTTC
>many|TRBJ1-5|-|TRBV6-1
CASSRDGENQPQHF
TGTGCCAGCAGCAGGGACGGGGAGAATCAGCCCCAGCATTTT
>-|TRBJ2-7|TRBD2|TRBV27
CASSFGSGPTYEQYF
TGTGCCAGCAGTTTCGGTAGCGGGCCTACCTACGAGCAGTACTTC
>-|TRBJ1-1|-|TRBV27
CASSFRRTAGNTEAFF
TGTGCCAGCAGTTTTAGGAGGACCGCGGGGAACACTGAAGCTTTCTTT
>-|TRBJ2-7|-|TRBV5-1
CASGDGEYEQYF
TGCGCCAGCGGAGACGGGGAATACGAGCAGTACTTC
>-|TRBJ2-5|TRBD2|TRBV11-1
CASSSQREGETQYF
TGTGCCAGCAGCTCTCAGCGGGAGGGGGAGACCCAGTACTTC
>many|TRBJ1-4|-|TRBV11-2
CASSLWAGKGEKLFF
TGTGCCAGCAGCTTATGGGCAGGGAAGGGAGAAAAACTGTTTTTT
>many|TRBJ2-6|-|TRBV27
CASSPQTSWYSGANVLTF
TGTGCCAGCAGTCCACAGACATCTTGGTACTCTGGGGCCAACGTCCTGACTTTC
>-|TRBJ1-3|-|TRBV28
CASSLAKTGNTIYF
TGTGCCAGCAGTTTAGCCAAGACTGGAAACACCATATATTTT
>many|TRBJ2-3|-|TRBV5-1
CASRSADTQYF
TGCGCCAGCAGGTCGGCAGATACGCAGTATTTT
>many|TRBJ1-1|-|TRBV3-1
CASSHPGHLNTEAFF
TGTGCCAGCAGCCACCCTGGACACCTGAACACTGAAGCTTTCTTT
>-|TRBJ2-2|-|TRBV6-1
CASSPSPGQNTGELFF
TGTGCCAGCAGTCCCTCCCCGGGGCAGAACACCGGGGAGCTGTTTTTT
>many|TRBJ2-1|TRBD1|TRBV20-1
CSARGDRDNEQFF
TGCAGTGCTAGAGGGGACAGGGACAATGAGCAGTTCTTC
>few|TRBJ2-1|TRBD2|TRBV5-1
CASSTASGSTSNEQFF
TGCGCCAGCAGCACCGCTAGCGGGAGTACGTCCAATGAGCAGTTCTTC
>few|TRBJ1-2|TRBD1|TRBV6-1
CASNPTGTNYGYTF
TGTGCCAGCAACCCGACAGGGACCAACTATGGCTACACCTTC
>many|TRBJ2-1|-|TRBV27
CASSFVSNEQFF
TGTGCCAGCAGTTTCGTGAGCAATGAGCAGTTCTTC
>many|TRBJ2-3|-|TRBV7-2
CASSVFGGSTDTQYF
TGTGCCAGCAGCGTTTTTGGCGGAAGCACAGATACGCAGTATTTT
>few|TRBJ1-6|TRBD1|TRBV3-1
CASSQQGDNSPLHF
TGTGCCAGCAGCCAACAGGGGGATAATTCACCCCTCCACTTT
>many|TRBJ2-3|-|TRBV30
CAVGQPYSTDTQYF
TGTGCCGTAGGACAGCCCTATAGCACAGATACGCAGTATTTT